These 30 T cell receptor beta chains were all obtained from the same sample, sequenced in a study of blood T cell repertoires in COVID-19. Profiled with immunoSEQ multiplex PCR; TCRdb holds only in-frame clones, not every one. The data contain 250,000 or so clones, 90% of them singletons. What was sequenced was peripheral blood. The receptors originated from an older woman with COVID-19, enrolled during active disease.

V gene TRBV3-1 (or the pseudogene TRBV3-2) combines with J gene TRBJ2-5; D perhaps matches TRBD2 (6 bases). CDR3 length: 14 amino acids. V was trimmed by 3 bases and J by 2 bases, leaving 10 bases between them. The germline gives CDR1 LGHDT, CDR2 YNNKEL (reference sequence). DNA for the CDR3: TGTGCCAGCAGCCAGCAGGGACTGCAAGAGACCCAGTACTTC. Its translation is CASSQQGLQETQYF.

This chain joins TRBV18 and TRBJ1-6; D is uncertain. V was shortened by 2 bases and J by 7 bases, with 9 bases between the two germline ends. Germline CDR1 reads KGHSH; CDR2 reads LQKENI. The CDR3 runs 14 residues. In DNA form, the CDR3 reads TGTGCCAGCTCACCATCCTACCGGAATTCACCCCTCCACTTT. This gives the protein CASSPSYRNSPLHF.

V is TRBV6-1 and J is TRBJ2-3; 8 nucleotides match TRBD1. The ends lost 2 bases at V and 6 bases at J; junction bases unmatched: 1. Germline V CDR1 and CDR2: MNHNS, SASEGT. The CDR3 consists of 13 residues. The CDR3 is CASSENRGDTQYF. The CDR3 DNA reads TGTGCCAGCAGTGAAAACAGGGGGGATACGCAGTATTTT.

This chain connects TRBV19 to TRBJ1-1; D remains ambiguous. The V gene lost 7 bases and the J gene lost 5 bases, with 20 bases spanning the gap. The CDR3 totals 15 residues. In germline, CDR1 is LNHDA, CDR2 SQIVND (reference sequence). The DNA of the CDR3 is TGTGCCAGTACCCTCCAAGGTGAGGGCCGAACTGAAGCTTTCTTT. Its translation is CASTLQGEGRTEAFF.

This chain links TRBV7-2 with TRBJ1-5; D may be TRBD1 (6 bases). V lost 3 bases to trimming and J lost 10 bases, with 13 bases between them. Germline V gene lookup returns CDR1 SGHTA and CDR2 FQGNSA. The CDR3 has 13 residues. This CDR3 is CASSFPYGGPQHF. The CDR3 nucleotides read TGTGCCAGCAGCTTCCCCTATGGGGGCCCCCAGCATTTT.

V usage is TRBV30 and J usage is TRBJ2-5; 7 bases are shared with TRBD2. Germline-derived CDR1 and CDR2 are GTSNPN and SVGIG (reference sequence). This CDR3 region has 14 residues. V shed 0 bases, J shed 6 bases, and the junction held 7 bases outside the gene matches. CDR3 in DNA: TGTGCCTGGAGTGTGGGTCCGGGGGGAAAGACCCAGTACTTC. This gives the protein CAWSVGPGGKTQYF.

J is TRBJ1-1 and V is TRBV6-4; 9 nucleotides agree with TRBD1. The CDR3 consists of 15 residues. From germline, CDR1 is MRHNA and CDR2 SNTAGT. V shed 8 bases, J shed 3 bases, and the junction held 10 bases outside the gene matches. The DNA of the CDR3 is TGTGCCAGCCGATCCTCCGGGACAGGGCACACTGAAGCTTTCTTT. Its protein product is CASRSSGTGHTEAFF.

The rearrangement uses TRBV7-6 and TRBJ2-3; 8 nucleotides line up with TRBD2. The germline V gene encodes CDR1 SGHVS and CDR2 FNYEAQ. Trimming cost V 8 bases and J 0 bases; bases outside gene matches: 4. This CDR3 comprises 14 residues. CDR3 amino acids: CASRGGLSTDTQYF. CDR3 nucleotides: TGTGCCAGCCGCGGGGGGCTTAGCACAGATACGCAGTATTTT.

This clone was seen a single time. The gene calls are TRBV7-3 and TRBJ2-2, with unresolved D. This CDR3 contains 13 residues. Germline CDR1 SGHTA, CDR2 FQGTGA. Trimming took off 5 bases at V and 4 bases at J, with 8 bases between the two ends. This chain's CDR3 is CASSALSTGELFF. The DNA of the CDR3 is TGTGCCAGCAGCGCGCTATCCACCGGGGAGCTGTTTTTT.

The rearrangement links TRBV5-5 to TRBJ1-2; D may be TRBD1 (6 bases). Trimming left V 4 bases short and J 4 bases short, with 8 bases between. Per the germline V gene, CDR1 is SGHKS and CDR2 is YYEKEE (reference sequence). The CDR3 contains 12 residues. In DNA form, the CDR3 reads TGTGCCAGCAGCCCGGACAGCTATGGCTACACCTTC. Translated: CASSPDSYGYTF.

V gene TRBV4-3 combines with J gene TRBJ1-1; no definite D call. With 4 bases removed from V and 1 base from J, the gap between germline ends came to 10 bases. This CDR3 comprises 14 residues. The V gene's germline CDR1 is LGHNA and CDR2 YSLEER. Here the CDR3 DNA reads TGCGCCAGCAGCCCATCCTGGCAGAACACTGAAGCTTTCTTT. It translates to CASSPSWQNTEAFF.

This chain connects TRBV7-2 to TRBJ1-2, with D perhaps TRBD1 (6 bases). CDR1 and CDR2 from the germline V gene are SGHTA and FQGNSA. The CDR3 loop spans 15 amino acids. V was pared by 5 bases and J by 0 bases, with 13 bases between. CDR3 DNA sequence: TGTGCCAGCAGCCAGGCAGGGGACCCTAACTATGGCTACACCTTC. It yields the protein CASSQAGDPNYGYTF.

This clone has more than one count but fewer than ten. The chain has TRBV2 and TRBJ2-1; possibly TRBD1 for D (6 bases). Germline V CDR1 and CDR2: SNHLY, FYNNEI. With 7 bases removed from V and 1 base from J, the gap between germline ends came to 11 bases. The length of the CDR3 is 14 residues. CDR3 in amino acids: CASTPDRSYNEQFF. Written as DNA, the CDR3 is TGTGCCAGCACCCCTGACAGGTCCTACAATGAGCAGTTCTTC.

V gene TRBV2 combines with J gene TRBJ2-2; D remains unclear. V was shortened by 5 bases and J by 3 bases, with 7 bases between the two germline ends. Germline CDR1 reads SNHLY; CDR2 reads FYNNEI. The CDR3 loop spans 13 amino acids. CDR3 sequence: CASSNDYTGELFF. CDR3 bases: TGTGCCAGCAGTAATGACTACACCGGGGAGCTGTTTTTT.

The chain recombines TRBV6-5 with TRBJ1-2, with TRBD1 matching 9 bases. The CDR3 consists of 15 residues. Germline CDR1 and CDR2: MNHEY and SVGAGI. V lost 6 bases, J lost 3 bases, and 8 bases stayed unmatched. The CDR3 protein is CASSLGQGADYGYTF. As DNA, the CDR3 is TGTGCCAGCAGCTTGGGACAGGGAGCAGACTATGGCTACACCTTC.

The V call is TRBV7-2, the J call TRBJ1-2; possibly TRBD1 for D (5 bases). CDR1 and CDR2 (germline): SGHTA, FQGNSA. The CDR3 runs to 15 residues. V lost 5 bases and J 4 bases, leaving 17 bases between the germline ends. The CDR3 DNA reads TGTGCCAGCAGCCGGGAGGGGAGCGGCGTCTATGGCTACACCTTC. It yields the protein CASSREGSGVYGYTF.

The table lists this clone with a few counts. The chain employs TRBV12-3 or TRBV12-4 and TRBJ1-2; D is undetermined. The V end was cut by 7 bases, the J end by 9 bases, with 18 bases between. This CDR3 is 13 amino acids long. For the CDR3, the DNA is TGTGCCAGCACCATTAATCTGGGCTGGAGCTACACCTTC. This translates into CASTINLGWSYTF.

The chain couples TRBV28 to TRBJ1-5; 10 nucleotides line up with TRBD1. CDR1 is MDHEN and CDR2 is SYDVKM in the germline V gene. V dropped 6 bases and J dropped 4; count of bases not matched to a gene: 6. This CDR3 has 15 residues. CDR3 sequence: CASRAGTGENQPQHF. The CDR3 nucleotides read TGTGCCAGCAGGGCCGGGACAGGGGAGAATCAGCCCCAGCATTTT. Complete variable domain (other parts from reference TRBV28 and TRBJ1-5): DVKVTQSSRYLVKRTGEKVFLECVQDMDHENMFWYRQDPGLGLRLIYFSYDVKMKEKGDIPEGYSVSREKKERFSLILESASTNQTSMYLCASRAGTGENQPQHFGDGTRLSIL.

J is TRBJ1-2 and V is TRBV30, with no clear D. The CDR3 loop spans 13 amino acids. Trimming shortened V by 1 base and J by 4 bases, and 10 bases separated the two germline ends. Germline CDR1 reads GTSNPN; CDR2 reads SVGIG (reference sequence). The CDR3: CAWSADPLYGYTF. CDR3 DNA sequence: TGTGCCTGGAGTGCAGATCCTCTCTATGGCTACACCTTC. Looking up the rest from reference TRBV30 and TRBJ1-2 gives the full variable domain: SQTIHQWPATLVQPVGSPLSLECTVEGTSNPNLYWYRQAAGRGLQLLFYSVGIGQISSEVPQNLSASRPQDRQFILSSKKLLLSDSGFYLCAWSADPLYGYTFGSGTRLTVV.

DNA of the CDR3: TGCGCCAGCAGCTTGAATCCTCCCGCGCGTTATGGCTACACCTTC. Protein product: CASSLNPPARYGYTF. V usage is TRBV5-1 and J usage is TRBJ1-2; D is unclear. The V end lost 1 base, the J end lost 5 bases, and 15 bases lay between the germline ends. Germline assignment: CDR1 SGHRS and CDR2 YFSETQ. This CDR3 has 15 residues.

The V call is TRBV5-4, the J call TRBJ2-2, with D maybe TRBD1 (6 bases). This CDR3 spans 16 amino acids. Looked up from germline, CDR1 is SGHNT and CDR2 is YYREEE (reference sequence). The V end was cut by 0 bases, the J end by 3 bases, with 12 bases between. The CDR3 reads CASSLGRQVDTGELFF. DNA of the CDR3: TGTGCCAGCAGCTTGGGACGACAGGTGGACACCGGGGAGCTGTTTTTT.

The genes are TRBV7-8 and TRBJ1-2; TRBD1 agrees at 10 bases. V lost 5 bases to trimming and J lost 4 bases; unmatched junction nucleotides: 13. This CDR3 spans 17 amino acids. Germline values: CDR1 SGHVS, CDR2 FQNEAQ. This CDR3 is CASSTRTGGPTRYGYTF. DNA for the CDR3: TGTGCCAGCAGCACACGGACAGGGGGTCCTACTCGCTATGGCTACACCTTC.

This rearrangement joins TRBV13 to TRBJ2-3, with D uncertain. Germline CDR1 PRHDT, CDR2 FYEKMQ (reference sequence). The CDR3 runs to 13 residues. V gave up 5 bases and J gave up 3 bases, with 9 bases separating them. CDR3 sequence (DNA): TGTGCCAGCAGCGCCTCGGGTACAGATACGCAGTATTTT. Its protein is CASSASGTDTQYF.

The chain employs TRBV19 and TRBJ1-4; TRBD1 agrees at 11 bases. V shed 3 bases, J shed 7 bases, and the junction held 10 bases outside the gene matches. The CDR3 totals 17 residues. Per the germline V gene, CDR1 is LNHDA and CDR2 is SQIVND (reference sequence). The CDR3 is CASSMGDRGSYGEKLFF. The CDR3 DNA follows: TGTGCCAGTAGTATGGGGGACAGGGGGTCGTACGGTGAAAAACTGTTTTTT.

The chain combines TRBV18 with TRBJ2-1; D is possibly TRBD1 (5 bases). CDR1 and CDR2 (germline): KGHSH, LQKENI. The CDR3 sequence is 17 residues long. The V end lost 0 bases, the J end lost 2 bases, and 14 bases lay between the germline ends. The CDR3 loop is CASSPPDRDDPYNEQFF. In DNA, the CDR3 is TGTGCCAGCTCACCACCAGACAGAGACGATCCCTACAATGAGCAGTTCTTC.

V and J are TRBV6-6 and TRBJ2-7, with D possibly TRBD1 on 6 matching bases. CDR1 MNHNY and CDR2 SVGAGI come from the germline V gene (reference sequence). V lost 6 bases, J lost 3 bases, and 15 bases lay in between. The CDR3 runs to 14 residues. The CDR3 loop reads CASRTGSSNYEQYF. The CDR3 nucleotides are TGTGCCAGCAGAACAGGGTCATCGAACTACGAGCAGTACTTC.

The chain employs TRBV10-3 and TRBJ1-5, with unresolved D. Trimming took off 3 bases at V and 5 bases at J, with 8 bases between the two ends. The CDR3 spans 13 residues. Germline CDR1 ENHRY, CDR2 SYGVKD. The CDR3 DNA follows: TGTGCCATCAGTGAAGGGAGCGATCAGCCCCAGCATTTT. Its protein product is CAISEGSDQPQHF.

The rearrangement uses TRBV2 and TRBJ1-1; 7 bases fit TRBD1. V was pared by 6 bases and J by 0 bases, with 4 bases of the junction left unmatched. The germline CDR1 and CDR2 sequences are SNHLY and FYNNEI. The length of the CDR3 is 14 residues. The CDR3 nucleotides read TGTGCCAGCAGCCGGGACAGTCTGAACACTGAAGCTTTCTTT. As protein: CASSRDSLNTEAFF.

This chain uses TRBV6-2 or TRBV6-3 with TRBJ1-5, with 10 bases matching TRBD1. V was clipped by 4 bases and J by 2 bases; unmatched bases: 11. The CDR3 is made up of 18 amino acids. The germline V gene has CDR1 MNHEY and CDR2 SVGEGT. CDR3: CASSFGRDRGLGNQPQHF. DNA of the CDR3: TGTGCCAGCAGTTTCGGGCGGGACAGGGGATTGGGCAATCAGCCCCAGCATTTT.

V gene TRBV4-1 combines with J gene TRBJ2-6; D perhaps matches TRBD1 (6 bases). V was shortened by 0 bases and J by 2 bases, with 8 bases between the two germline ends. CDR3 length equals 16 residues. Germline V gives CDR1 MGHRA, CDR2 YSYEKL. The CDR3 DNA is TGCGCCAGCAGCCAAGACCACAGGGCTGGGGCCAACGTCCTGACTTTC. This translates into CASSQDHRAGANVLTF.